This T cell receptor (beta chain) was recovered during a study of regulatory T cells in long-lasting Graves disease. This CDR3 comprises 16 residues. J lost 4 bases, V lost 0 bases, and 4 bases had no gene match. The germline V gene has CDR1 SGHRS and CDR2 YFSETQ. Indicated time point: persistent/refractory GD, antithyroid drugs over 5 years with positive TRAb. Following extraction of RNA from PBMCs, that RNA was used to make the TCR library. Building the TCR beta libraries relied on iRepertoire HTBI primers, and CDR3 regions underwent Arm-PCR. TCRdb re-called the multiplex PCR reads through MiXCR, storing one row per CDR3 protein. This table holds 400,000 to 450,000 distinct CDR3 sequences, around 24% found once.

The TCR sequence derives from a female donor with Graves disease. This rearrangement joins TRBV5-1 to TRBJ2-2, with TRBD2 matching 9 bases. The sample here was peripheral blood mononuclear cells (PBMCs), taken when the disease was refractory, from a patient treated with antithyroid drugs. DNA of the CDR3: TGCGCCAGCAGCTTGGAGCGGGGGGCGAGCACCGGGGAGCTGTTTTTT. Its protein product is CASSLERGASTGELFF.